This T cell receptor (beta chain) was recovered during a study of immune cell composition in non-small cell lung cancer. Across the study: Tumours were mainly lung adenocarcinoma or squamous cell carcinoma.

The germline CDR1 and CDR2 sequences are GTSNPN and SVGIG (reference sequence). The CDR3 has 13 amino acids. V was shortened by 1 base and J by 3 bases, with 9 bases between the two germline ends. Normal lung was taken at the farthest possible site, at least 3 cm from tumour. The method was immunoSEQ multiplex PCR; TCRdb's version includes in-frame clones alone and lacks a portion of them. The sample has about 6,100 clones; about 72% are singletons. This clonotype was sampled from a human donor with non-small cell lung cancer. The rearrangement uses TRBV30 and TRBJ1-1; tentatively, D is TRBD1 (5 bases). The sequencing sample was made of non-adjacent lung tissue. The CDR3 protein is CAWSDGADTEAFF. As DNA, the CDR3 is TGTGCCTGGAGTGATGGGGCAGACACTGAAGCTTTCTTT.